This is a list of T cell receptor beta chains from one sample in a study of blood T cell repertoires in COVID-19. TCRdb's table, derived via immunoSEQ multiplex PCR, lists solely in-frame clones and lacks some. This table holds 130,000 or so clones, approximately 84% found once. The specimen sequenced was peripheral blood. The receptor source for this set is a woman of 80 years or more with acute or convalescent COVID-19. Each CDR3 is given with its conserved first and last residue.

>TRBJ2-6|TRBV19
CASSGGAGANVLTF
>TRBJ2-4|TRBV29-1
CSTRDSKNIQYF
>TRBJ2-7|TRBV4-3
CASSQFTSDASYEQYF
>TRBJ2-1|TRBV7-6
CASSLGLAGSSYNEQFF
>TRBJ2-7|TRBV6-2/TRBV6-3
CASSYSNGGRRDEQYF
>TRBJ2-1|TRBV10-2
CASRNPGLADREQFF
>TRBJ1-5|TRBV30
CAWSVRGNQPQHF
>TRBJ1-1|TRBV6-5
CASSLRVGTEAFF
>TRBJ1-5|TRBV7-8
CASSLVAEVSQPQHF
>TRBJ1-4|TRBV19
CASSGTGGFEKLFF
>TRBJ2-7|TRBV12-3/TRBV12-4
CASSPGDEQYF
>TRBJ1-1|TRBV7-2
CASSLEGWNTEAFF
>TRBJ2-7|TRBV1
CTSSPPGLAGGSYEQYF
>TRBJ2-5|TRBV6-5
CASSSPTSGGIETQYF
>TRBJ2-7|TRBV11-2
CASSPRRGSGSGEQYF
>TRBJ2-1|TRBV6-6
CASSYSPGSHNEQFF
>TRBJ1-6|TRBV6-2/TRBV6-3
CASSYGRGSVSPLHF
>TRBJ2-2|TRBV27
CASSPRGVAGRRTGELFF
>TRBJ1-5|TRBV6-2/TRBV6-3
CASSGRGNQPQHF
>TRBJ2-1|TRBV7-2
CASSLGGSGGNEQFF
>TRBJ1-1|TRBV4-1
CASSQDPGVNTEAFF
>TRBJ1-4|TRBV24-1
CATSDCSGQGCEKLFF
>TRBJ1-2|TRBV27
CASSLGQGAGYTF
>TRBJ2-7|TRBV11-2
CASSLAEGYEQYF
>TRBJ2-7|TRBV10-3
CAISELGLYEQYF
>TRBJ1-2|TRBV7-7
CASSPMRENYGYTF
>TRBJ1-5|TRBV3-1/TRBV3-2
CASSHRGSNQPQHF
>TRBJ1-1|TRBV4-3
CASSQEPGGSAFF
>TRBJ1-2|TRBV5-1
CASSLGQGRGRGYGYTF